The TCR beta chain under discussion was sequenced for a study of T cell responses to AZD1222 COVID-19 vaccine. Study-wide results and caveats: Scientists sampled the repertoires only once the peak T cell response had passed. Baseline testing showed seropositivity in only a handful of AZD1222 recipients. The donor group comprised mostly white British people and more females; the analysis possibly underestimated clonal diversity.

Points on this clone: The target antigen is unknown.

Some clones are missing from TCRdb's copy, which holds only in-frame ones; the method was immunoSEQ multiplex PCR. The sample shows about 110,000 clones, approximately 85% of them seen only once. Germline V gene sequence: CDR1 MDHEN, CDR2 SYDVKM. The CDR3 contains 15 residues. The V end was cut by 6 bases, the J end by 3 bases, with 15 bases between. The sequence was collected from an adult in good health. This chain connects TRBV28 to TRBJ1-5; D unresolved. The sample here was peripheral blood, taken on day 0 of AZD1222 vaccination. CDR3 DNA sequence: TGTGCCAGCAGCCCTCTCGGGGTCCTCAATCAGCCCCAGCATTTT. This codes for CASSPLGVLNQPQHF.